The rows below give T cell receptor beta chains drawn from one sample of a study of CD8+ T cells in alopecia areata. Here immunoSEQ multiplex PCR was the method, and the copy in TCRdb shows in-frame clones only, minus some. This sample carries approximately 200,000 clones, roughly 44% of them seen once, and the ten largest clones take over 2%. Sequenced here: CD4+ T cells sorted from blood, sampled around week 37, from a patient treated with tofacitinib. Every receptor here comes from a human donor with alopecia areata. Each CDR3 is given with its conserved first and last residue. The D gene is left open where the match is weak. Only part of the rows carry a size: once, few, many, or a class if the clone is expanded.

j_gene | v_gene | d_gene | abundance | CDR3aa | CDR3nt
TRBJ1-1 | TRBV28 | NA | NA | CASSFPKGGGNTEAFF | TGTGCCAGCAGCTTCCCCAAAGGGGGGGGGAACACTGAAGCTTTCTTT
TRBJ2-1 | TRBV11-2 | NA | NA | CASSPRLGPYNEQFF | TGTGCCAGCAGCCCTAGACTAGGGCCCTACAATGAGCAGTTCTTC
TRBJ2-5 | TRBV11-2 | TRBD2 | NA | CASSQTSGSETQYF | TGTGCCAGCAGCCAAACTAGCGGGAGTGAGACCCAGTACTTC
TRBJ2-1 | TRBV15 | NA | few | CATSRGFQTGSYNEQFF | TGTGCCACCAGCAGAGGGTTCCAAACTGGCTCCTACAATGAGCAGTTCTTC
TRBJ2-2 | TRBV5-1 | NA | NA | CASSLAGVNTGELFF | TGCGCCAGCAGCTTGGCGGGGGTGAACACCGGGGAGCTGTTTTTT
TRBJ2-6 | TRBV30 | NA | NA | CAWSSGGAGANVLTF | TGTGCCTGGAGTTCGGGGGGCGCCGGGGCCAACGTCCTGACTTTC
TRBJ1-2 | TRBV27 | NA | few | CASSSATGGYGYTF | TGTGCCAGCAGTTCCGCGACAGGAGGGTATGGCTACACCTTC
TRBJ2-5 | TRBV9 | NA | once | CASSYSEETQYF | TGTGCCAGCAGCTATAGTGAGGAGACCCAGTACTTC
TRBJ1-1 | TRBV7-9 | NA | NA | CASNKALNEAAFF | TGTGCCAGCAATAAGGCCCTCAACGAAGCAGCTTTCTTT
TRBJ2-2 | TRBV6-5 | TRBD1 | NA | CASRGQGNTGELFF | TGTGCCAGCAGGGGACAGGGGAACACCGGGGAGCTGTTTTTT
TRBJ1-5 | TRBV19 | TRBD1 | few | CASSTGQGSNQPQHF | TGTGCCAGTAGTACCGGACAGGGTAGCAATCAGCCCCAGCATTTT
TRBJ2-5 | TRBV27 | NA | NA | CASSHGGPGETQYF | TGTGCCAGCAGTCATGGGGGGCCGGGGGAGACCCAGTACTTC